This is a list of T cell receptor beta chains from one sample in a study of cytomegalovirus exposure and HLA in healthy donors. The assay was immunoSEQ multiplex PCR, and TCRdb's table has in-frame clones only and misses some. The table includes roughly 38,000 clones, over 90% detected once. Material for sequencing was PBMCs. The source of these receptors is a woman under 30 in good health and CMV-seronegative. Both conserved end residues are part of each CDR3. Each record gives: V gene, J gene, clone size, D gene, CDR3 DNA, CDR3 protein. The D gene is left open where the match is weak. The size of a clone is reported for some rows only, either as once, few or many, or as a class for expanded clones.

V gene: TRBV7-3
J gene: TRBJ2-2
clone size: -
D gene: TRBD1
CDR3 DNA: TGTGCCAGCAGTCATAGCCCAGGGGGCGCTAACCGCGGGGAGCTGTTTTTT
CDR3 protein: CASSHSPGGANRGELFF

V gene: TRBV19
J gene: TRBJ2-6
clone size: once
D gene: TRBD2
CDR3 DNA: TGTGCCAGTAGCGCTAGCGGGCCCTCTGGGGCCAACGTCCTGACTTTC
CDR3 protein: CASSASGPSGANVLTF

V gene: TRBV25-1
J gene: TRBJ1-2
clone size: -
D gene: -
CDR3 DNA: TGTGCCAGCAGTGTGGGACATTCCTATGGCTACACCTTC
CDR3 protein: CASSVGHSYGYTF

V gene: TRBV27
J gene: TRBJ1-5
clone size: -
D gene: -
CDR3 DNA: TGTGCCAGCAAAACCCAGACAGGCAATCAGCCCCAGCATTTT
CDR3 protein: CASKTQTGNQPQHF

V gene: TRBV19
J gene: TRBJ2-2
clone size: few
D gene: TRBD2
CDR3 DNA: TGTGCCAGTTGCAGTAGCGGGAGGGCCGGGAACACCGGGGAGCTGTTTTTT
CDR3 protein: CASCSSGRAGNTGELFF

V gene: TRBV19
J gene: TRBJ1-1
clone size: -
D gene: -
CDR3 DNA: TGTGCCAGTAGTATCTTTGGAGGGCGGGCTTTCTTT
CDR3 protein: CASSIFGGRAFF

V gene: TRBV18
J gene: TRBJ1-2
clone size: -
D gene: TRBD1
CDR3 DNA: TGTGCCAGCTCACCACTTCAGAGGACAGGGGCCAACTATGGCTACACCTTC
CDR3 protein: CASSPLQRTGANYGYTF

V gene: TRBV7-9
J gene: TRBJ1-5
clone size: -
D gene: -
CDR3 DNA: TGTTCCAGCAGCCCCGTCGTCGGCAATCAGCCCCAGCATTTT
CDR3 protein: CSSSPVVGNQPQHF

V gene: TRBV18
J gene: TRBJ1-1
clone size: -
D gene: TRBD1
CDR3 DNA: TGTGCCAGCTCACCATTAACCGGGACAGGGGGCGGCACTGAAGCTTTCTTT
CDR3 protein: CASSPLTGTGGGTEAFF

V gene: TRBV2
J gene: TRBJ2-4
clone size: -
D gene: -
CDR3 DNA: TGTGCCAGCGACAGCATAGCCAAAAACATTCAGTACTTC
CDR3 protein: CASDSIAKNIQYF

V gene: TRBV12-5
J gene: TRBJ2-7
clone size: -
D gene: -
CDR3 DNA: TGTGCTAGTGGTAGCGATAGCGACGAGCAGTACTTC
CDR3 protein: CASGSDSDEQYF

V gene: TRBV7-8
J gene: TRBJ2-2
clone size: few
D gene: TRBD2
CDR3 DNA: TGTGCCAGCAGCTTTGTTCCAGCGGGAGGTACCGGGGAGCTGTTTTTT
CDR3 protein: CASSFVPAGGTGELFF

V gene: TRBV6-6
J gene: TRBJ2-3
clone size: -
D gene: -
CDR3 DNA: TGTGCCAGCAGTTACTCTTCGGGGGACCCCCGGGATACGCAGTATTTT
CDR3 protein: CASSYSSGDPRDTQYF

V gene: TRBV11-3
J gene: TRBJ2-7
clone size: -
D gene: TRBD2
CDR3 DNA: TGTGCCAGCAGCTTGGGCGGGAGTGAGTACGAGCAGTACTTC
CDR3 protein: CASSLGGSEYEQYF

V gene: TRBV4-3
J gene: TRBJ1-1
clone size: -
D gene: -
CDR3 DNA: TGCGCCAGCAGCCAAGCCGTGTTCACTGAAGCTTTCTTT
CDR3 protein: CASSQAVFTEAFF

V gene: TRBV5-6
J gene: TRBJ2-5
clone size: -
D gene: TRBD1
CDR3 DNA: TGTGCCAGCAGCTTGCGGGACAGGGGAAAGACCCAGTACTTC
CDR3 protein: CASSLRDRGKTQYF

V gene: TRBV5-1
J gene: TRBJ2-7
clone size: -
D gene: TRBD1
CDR3 DNA: TGCGCCCGAAATTCTTTGGCAGGGGGCGCGGGTTGCGAGCAGTACTTC
CDR3 protein: CARNSLAGGAGCEQYF

V gene: TRBV27
J gene: TRBJ2-7
clone size: -
D gene: -
CDR3 DNA: TGTGCCAGCAGCCCGCTCCGGGGTTCCTACGAGCAGTACTTC
CDR3 protein: CASSPLRGSYEQYF

V gene: TRBV12-2
J gene: TRBJ2-7
clone size: -
D gene: -
CDR3 DNA: TGTGCAAGTCGCTTAGGGGGTCAGGGGGACTACGAGCAGTACTTC
CDR3 protein: CASRLGGQGDYEQYF

V gene: TRBV9
J gene: TRBJ2-2
clone size: -
D gene: TRBD1
CDR3 DNA: TGTGCCAGCAGCGTAGCTGGTGAGGGGGCGCCCGCCGGGGAGCTGTTTTTT
CDR3 protein: CASSVAGEGAPAGELFF

V gene: TRBV18
J gene: TRBJ2-7
clone size: -
D gene: TRBD1
CDR3 DNA: TGTGCCAGCTCAGAAACGACAGGGCCCTCCTACGAGCAGTACTTC
CDR3 protein: CASSETTGPSYEQYF

V gene: TRBV5-1
J gene: TRBJ2-7
clone size: once
D gene: -
CDR3 DNA: TGCGCCAGCAGCTTGGAGGGACATGGGGACGAGCAGTACTTC
CDR3 protein: CASSLEGHGDEQYF

V gene: TRBV29-1
J gene: TRBJ2-7
clone size: -
D gene: -
CDR3 DNA: TGCAGCGCGAGCGGGCACCCCTACGAGCAGTACTTC
CDR3 protein: CSASGHPYEQYF

V gene: TRBV28
J gene: TRBJ2-3
clone size: -
D gene: -
CDR3 DNA: TGTGCCAGCAGTTTAGGGGCCGGGACGCAGTATTTT
CDR3 protein: CASSLGAGTQYF

V gene: TRBV7-8
J gene: TRBJ2-1
clone size: -
D gene: TRBD2
CDR3 DNA: TGTGCCAGCAGCTTAGTGGGCCGGAGCGGGAACCCCTCCTACAATGAGCAGTTCTTC
CDR3 protein: CASSLVGRSGNPSYNEQFF

V gene: TRBV29-1
J gene: TRBJ2-7
clone size: -
D gene: TRBD2
CDR3 DNA: TGCAGCGTAGCGGGAGGGCCTTACGAGCAGTACTTC
CDR3 protein: CSVAGGPYEQYF

V gene: TRBV9
J gene: TRBJ1-3
clone size: -
D gene: TRBD1
CDR3 DNA: TGTGCCAGCAGCGTAGATGTCAGGGGGCCTGGAAACACCATATATTTT
CDR3 protein: CASSVDVRGPGNTIYF

V gene: TRBV7-2
J gene: TRBJ2-5
clone size: -
D gene: TRBD2
CDR3 DNA: TGTGCCAGCAGCACAACCGGGACTAGCGGACAAGAGACCCAGTACTTC
CDR3 protein: CASSTTGTSGQETQYF

V gene: TRBV4-1
J gene: TRBJ2-5
clone size: -
D gene: TRBD2
CDR3 DNA: TGCGCCAGCAGCTCTACTGCGCTGGGACTAGCGGGGCAAGAGACCCAGTACTTC
CDR3 protein: CASSSTALGLAGQETQYF

V gene: TRBV6-6
J gene: TRBJ2-5
clone size: -
D gene: TRBD2
CDR3 DNA: TGTGCCAGCAAAGCGGGGCAAGAGACCCAGTACTTC
CDR3 protein: CASKAGQETQYF

V gene: TRBV5-1
J gene: TRBJ2-7
clone size: few
D gene: -
CDR3 DNA: TGCGCCAGCAACCCTGCGCCGGGTTGGTACGAGCAGTACTTC
CDR3 protein: CASNPAPGWYEQYF

V gene: TRBV5-5
J gene: TRBJ2-5
clone size: -
D gene: TRBD2
CDR3 DNA: TGTGCCAGCAGCTTTCTAGCGGGGGGGGAGACCCAGTACTTC
CDR3 protein: CASSFLAGGETQYF

V gene: TRBV29-1
J gene: TRBJ2-1
clone size: -
D gene: TRBD1
CDR3 DNA: TGCAGCGCTAGTACTACTCGGGACAGGTTCCTTGTGGAGCAGTTCTTC
CDR3 protein: CSASTTRDRFLVEQFF

V gene: TRBV5-6
J gene: TRBJ2-2
clone size: -
D gene: -
CDR3 DNA: TGTGCCAGCAGCTTGGGTCTGACCGGGGAGCTGTTTTTT
CDR3 protein: CASSLGLTGELFF

V gene: TRBV19
J gene: TRBJ1-2
clone size: -
D gene: -
CDR3 DNA: TGTGCCAGTAGTCAGCAGGGGTACTATGGCTACACCTTC
CDR3 protein: CASSQQGYYGYTF